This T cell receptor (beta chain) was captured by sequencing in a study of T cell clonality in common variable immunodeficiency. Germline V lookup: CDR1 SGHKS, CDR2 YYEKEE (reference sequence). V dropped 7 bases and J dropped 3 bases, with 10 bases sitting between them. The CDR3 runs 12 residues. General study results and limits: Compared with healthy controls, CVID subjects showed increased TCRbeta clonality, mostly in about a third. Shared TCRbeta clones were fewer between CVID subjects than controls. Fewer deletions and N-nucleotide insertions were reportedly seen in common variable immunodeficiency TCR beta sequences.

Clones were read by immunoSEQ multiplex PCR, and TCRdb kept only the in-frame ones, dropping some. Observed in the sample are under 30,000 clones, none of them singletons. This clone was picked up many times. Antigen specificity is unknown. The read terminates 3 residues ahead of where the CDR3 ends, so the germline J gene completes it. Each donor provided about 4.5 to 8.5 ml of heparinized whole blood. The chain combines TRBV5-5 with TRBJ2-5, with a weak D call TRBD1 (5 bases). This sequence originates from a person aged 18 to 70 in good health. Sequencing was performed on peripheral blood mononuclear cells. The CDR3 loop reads CASLRQKETQYF. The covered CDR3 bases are TGTGCCAGCCTTCGACAGAAAGAGACC. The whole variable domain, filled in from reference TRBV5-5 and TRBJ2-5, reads DAGVTQSPTHLIKTRGQQVTLRCSPISGHKSVSWYQQVLGQGPQFIFQYYEKEERGRGNFPDRFSARQFPNYSSELNVNALLLGDSALYLCASLRQKETQYFGPGTRLLVL.